These 5 T cell receptor beta chains originate from one sample sequenced in a study of response to subunit inactivated influenza vaccine. TCRdb processed the RT-PCR reads anew with MiXCR; each CDR3 protein has one entry. The sample lists about 800,000 distinct CDR3 sequences, 21% occurring once. The material sequenced was PBMCs from blood, taken roughly 5 days after vaccination. The receptors here all came from a man aged 45-65 years who received an inactivated influenza vaccine.

The V and J genes are TRBV5-5 and TRBJ2-2, with D uncertain. Per germline, CDR1 SGHKS and CDR2 YYEKEE (reference sequence). Between the trimmed V and J ends, which lost 6 bases and 6 bases, there was a span of 15 bases. The CDR3 is 14 amino acids. CDR3 coding DNA: TGTGCCAGCACCGCAGGACGGGTCCCCGGGGAGCTGTTTTTT. It translates to CASTAGRVPGELFF.

This clonotype was found many times. The rearrangement uses TRBV20-1 and TRBJ2-7; no reliable D call. The CDR3 spans 16 residues. In germline, CDR1 is DFQATT, CDR2 SNEGSKA (reference sequence). The ends were cut back, 5 bases at V and 1 base at J, with 21 bases in the middle. In DNA, the CDR3 is TGCAGTGCTGAAAAATACTCAAAAGCCGTGTCCTACGAGCAGTACTTC. Its translation: CSAEKYSKAVSYEQYF.

The chain joins TRBV12-3 or TRBV12-4 to TRBJ2-5, with 11 bases fitting TRBD2. V lost 3 bases, J lost 2 bases, and 8 bases stayed unmatched. The CDR3 runs to 17 residues. The CDR3 DNA is TGTGCCAGCAGTTTGGGTCTGACTAGCGGGATTCAAGAGACCCAGTACTTC. This gives the protein CASSLGLTSGIQETQYF.

The chain uses TRBV29-1 and TRBJ1-4; 10 bases map to TRBD1. The CDR3 runs 13 residues. J lost 5 bases, V lost 5 bases, and 2 bases had no gene match. Germline CDR1 and CDR2: SQVTM and ANQGSEA. The CDR3, as DNA: TGCAGCGTTTCGGGACAGGGGAATGAAAAACTGTTTTTT. Protein: CSVSGQGNEKLFF.

This clonotype has more than one count but fewer than ten. The chain joins TRBV28 to TRBJ2-3; possibly TRBD2 for D (5 bases). The germline CDR1 and CDR2 sequences are MDHEN and SYDVKM. The CDR3 covers 14 residues. V dropped 7 bases and J dropped 6 bases, with 17 bases sitting between them. The CDR3 protein is CASTVSDGWDTQYF. CDR3 sequence (DNA): TGTGCCAGCACCGTTAGCGATGGGTGGGATACGCAGTATTTT.